These 19 T cell receptor beta chains were sequenced from one sample in a study of shared clonotypes between healthy human individuals. Some clones are missing from TCRdb's copy, which holds only in-frame ones; the method was immunoSEQ multiplex PCR. Here the sample spans 2.3 million or so clones, approximately 95% being singletons. Sequencing used naive CD4+ T cells from PBMCs. The subset: CD45RA+ positively selected. Receptors were obtained from a man aged 18 to 30 in good health. Some clones in this sample may be carry-over from other donors' samples.

The chain employs TRBV7-3 and TRBJ2-1; TRBD2 matches 9 bases. The J segment lost 3 bases and the V segment lost 3 bases, leaving 3 bases of the junction unmatched. The CDR3 has 15 amino acids. Per germline, CDR1 SGHTA and CDR2 FQGTGA. In DNA, the CDR3 is TGTGCCAGCAGCTTTTCTAGCGGGGTCTACAATGAGCAGTTCTTC. Translated, it gives CASSFSSGVYNEQFF.

As concerns this clone: Mismatch with germline at one junction end may stem from a read error. This rearrangement joins TRBV27 to TRBJ2-3, with D perhaps TRBD2 (6 bases). CDR3 size: 10 residues. Per germline, CDR1 MNHEY and CDR2 SMNVEV (reference sequence). CDR3 bases: TGTGCCAGCAGATTTAACTGCGGGAATTTT. This codes for CASRFNCGNF.

The rearrangement links TRBV28 to TRBJ2-7; D is undetermined. The length of the CDR3 is 12 residues. Germline V lookup: CDR1 MDHEN, CDR2 SYDVKM. Between the trimmed V and J ends, which lost 8 bases and 11 bases, there was a span of 19 bases. In nucleotides, the CDR3 is TGTGCCAGCCATTCTGAACCACTCCCGGAGTACTTC. This translates into CASHSEPLPEYF.

The chain has TRBV12-2 and TRBJ1-5. TRBV12-2 is tagged as a pseudogene. The CDR3 runs 12 residues. The CDR3 is CASRCSNQPQHF. CDR3 sequence (DNA): TGTGCAAGTCGTTGTAGCAATCAGCCCCAGCATTTT.

The chain couples TRBV2 to TRBJ2-5; D may correspond to TRBD1 or TRBD2 (5 bases each). Trimming took 3 bases from V and 7 from J, leaving 15 bases between them. The CDR3 totals 14 residues. The germline V gene encodes CDR1 SNHLY and CDR2 FYNNEI. CDR3 sequence (DNA): TGTGCCAGCAGTGATCAGGGACGGCTCAGGACCCAGTACTTC. It yields the protein CASSDQGRLRTQYF.

Turning to this clone: Other DNA sequences in this sample translate to the same CDR3. The chain employs TRBV7-9 and TRBJ2-7; 7 bases agree with TRBD2. Germline-derived CDR1 and CDR2 are SEHNR and FQNEAQ (reference sequence). V lost 5 bases to trimming and J lost 0 bases; unmatched junction nucleotides: 1. CDR3 length equals 13 residues. CDR3 region: CASSPSGSYEQYF. The CDR3 DNA reads TGTGCCAGCAGCCCTAGCGGCTCCTACGAGCAGTACTTC.

The chain has TRBV9 and TRBJ2-7; 11 nucleotides match TRBD2. This CDR3 comprises 15 residues. Unmatched junction bases numbered 10, after V lost 4 bases and J lost 7 bases. Germline V gene data show CDR1 as SGDLS and CDR2 as YYNGEE. This chain's CDR3 is CASSPQTSGRGEQYF. CDR3 nucleotides: TGTGCCAGCAGCCCCCAAACTAGCGGGAGAGGAGAGCAGTACTTC.

With respect to this clone: Within the sample, other DNA sequences also encode this same CDR3. The rearrangement links TRBV7-2 to TRBJ2-2; possibly TRBD2 for D (5 bases). CDR3 size: 14 residues. Per germline, CDR1 SGHTA and CDR2 FQGNSA. The V end lost 2 bases, the J end lost 1 base, and 5 bases lay between the germline ends. CDR3 sequence: CASSLTRNTGELFF. As DNA, the CDR3 is TGTGCCAGCAGCTTAACTAGGAACACCGGGGAGCTGTTTTTT.

This chain uses TRBV7-2 with TRBJ2-1; the D gene is possibly TRBD2 (5 bases). Between the trimmed V and J ends, which lost 5 bases and 12 bases, there was a span of 17 bases. Per the germline V gene, CDR1 is SGHTA and CDR2 is FQGNSA. CDR3 length: 13 residues. The CDR3 here is CASSIPARGGQFF. In nucleotides, the CDR3 is TGTGCCAGCAGCATCCCTGCCCGGGGTGGGCAGTTCTTC.

On this clone: Other nucleotide sequences in the sample specify the same CDR3. This sequence joins TRBV7-3 and TRBJ2-7, with 14 bases fitting TRBD2. With 3 bases clipped from V and 4 bases from J, the junction kept 2 bases outside the gene matches. The CDR3 loop spans 15 amino acids. CDR1 and CDR2 (germline): SGHTA, FQGTGA. Here the CDR3 reads CASSLGLAGVYEQYF. The CDR3 nucleotides are TGTGCCAGCAGCTTGGGACTAGCGGGAGTGTACGAGCAGTACTTC.

The chain employs TRBV30 and TRBJ2-3, with D perhaps assigned TRBD1 or TRBD2 (5 bases each). The germline CDR1 and CDR2 sequences are GTSNPN and SVGIG (reference sequence). The CDR3 is 16 amino acids. Trimming took off 1 base at V and 4 bases at J, with 18 bases between the two ends. CDR3 protein: CAWSGITQRGADTQYF. The DNA for the CDR3 is TGTGCCTGGAGTGGGATTACACAGCGAGGGGCAGATACGCAGTATTTT.

This sequence joins TRBV10-1 and TRBJ1-1; D is perhaps TRBD1 (5 bases). The germline V and J ends were trimmed by 2 bases and 1 base, with 8 bases remaining between them. The CDR3 spans 14 residues. CDR1 WNHNN and CDR2 SYGVQD come from the germline V gene (reference sequence). CDR3 sequence reads: CASSEGTGNTEAFF. The CDR3 bases are TGCGCCAGCAGTGAGGGGACGGGGAACACTGAAGCTTTCTTT.

The V call is TRBV10-2, the J call TRBJ2-7, with 13 positions matching TRBD2. The trim removed 4 bases at V and 6 bases at J, leaving 12 bases unmatched. This CDR3 spans 17 amino acids. CDR1 is WSHSY and CDR2 is SAAADI in the germline V gene. The CDR3: CASSVGTSGTLATEQYF. The CDR3 nucleotides are TGCGCCAGCAGTGTTGGGACTAGCGGGACCCTGGCTACCGAGCAGTACTTC.

This clone was seen just once. V gene TRBV7-2 combines with J gene TRBJ2-4, with 8 bases that match TRBD2. The CDR3 is made up of 16 amino acids. Germline assignment: CDR1 SGHTA and CDR2 FQGNSA. The V and J ends lost 5 bases and 0 bases, in that order; junction bases with no gene match: 6. CDR3 amino acids: CASSPGGALAKNIQYF. The CDR3 nucleotides read TGTGCCAGCAGCCCCGGGGGGGCGTTAGCCAAAAACATTCAGTACTTC.

The chain couples TRBV7-6 to TRBJ1-2; no firm D call. Deletions cut 5 bases from V and 4 bases from J, with 11 bases between. The CDR3 has 13 residues. The germline V gene encodes CDR1 SGHVS and CDR2 FNYEAQ. The CDR3 DNA reads TGTGCCAGCAGCCTAACGCAGTTCTATGGCTACACCTTC. Its translation is CASSLTQFYGYTF.

V is TRBV7-3 and J is TRBJ1-2; 9 bases align to TRBD1. Germline loops: CDR1 SGHTA, CDR2 FQGTGA. The V gene end was trimmed by 5 bases and the J gene end by 7 bases; junction bases not matched to a gene: 11. CDR3 length: 15 amino acids. This CDR3 reads CASSPRTGEFGGYTF. CDR3 coding DNA: TGTGCCAGCAGCCCTCGGACAGGGGAATTTGGTGGCTACACCTTC.

This clone was seen a single time. In DNA form, the CDR3 reads TGTGCCAGCAGACGTGCCGAATCCGCTATTGGCTACACCTTC. This gives the protein CASRRAESAIGYTF. The genes are TRBV2 and TRBJ1-2; D is uncertain. CDR1 SNHLY and CDR2 FYNNEI come from the germline V gene. The CDR3 consists of 14 residues. V lost 6 bases, J lost 7 bases, and 18 bases lay in between. The entire variable domain, with the rest obtained from reference TRBV2 and TRBJ1-2, is as follows: EPEVTQTPSHQVTQMGQEVILRCVPISNHLYFYWYRQILGQKVEFLVSFYNNEISEKSEIFDDQFSVERPDGSNFTLKIRSTKLEDSAMYFCASRRAESAIGYTFGSGTRLTVV.

In the case of this clone: In the same sample, other DNA sequences code for this CDR3. The J gene is TRBJ2-5, the V gene TRBV7-3, with D possibly being TRBD1 or TRBD2 (7 bases each). Germline values: CDR1 SGHTA, CDR2 FQGTGA. Trimming stripped 4 bases from V and 5 bases from J, with 14 bases between. This CDR3 contains 14 residues. CDR3 in amino acids: CASSSQGGMETQYF. CDR3 coding DNA: TGTGCCAGCAGCTCCCAGGGGGGGATGGAGACCCAGTACTTC.

This sequence joins TRBV5-6 and TRBJ2-4; 7 bases align to TRBD1. Germline CDR1 reads SGHDT; CDR2 reads YYEEEE. The junction had 6 bases not matched to a gene; V was cut back by 3 bases and J by 3 bases. The CDR3 runs to 15 residues. In DNA, the CDR3 is TGTGCCAGCAGCTGGGGACAGTCCTTCAAAAACATTCAGTACTTC. Protein sequence: CASSWGQSFKNIQYF. Full variable domain (remainder filled in from reference TRBV5-6 and TRBJ2-4): DAGVTQSPTHLIKTRGQQVTLRCSPKSGHDTVSWYQQALGQGPQFIFQYYEEEERQRGNFPDRFSGHQFPNYSSELNVNALLLGDSALYLCASSWGQSFKNIQYFGAGTRLSVL.